This TCR beta chain comes out of a study of monozygotic twins with inflammatory bowel disease. Study results and limitations: IBD patients carried less diverse TCRbeta repertoires (inverse Simpson) than healthy co-twins. Since immunosuppressive treatments differed, patient repertoires may have gained added variability. Clonotype sharing was lower in IBD patients than healthy twins, most markedly with disease activity.

TCRdb re-called the 5' RACE reads; one entry per CDR3 protein, DNA not given. This table lists 300,000 to 400,000 distinct CDR3 sequences. A note on this clonotype: Its antigen remains unidentified.

The CDR3 covers 13 residues. Germline CDR1 is SGHTA and CDR2 is FQGNSA. The chain is built from TRBV7-2 and TRBJ1-2. The receptor was isolated from a human donor with ulcerative colitis or Crohn's disease, or a healthy co-twin of an affected twin (not recorded which). Sequenced input: blood. The chain's CDR3 is CASSFDKIYGYTF.